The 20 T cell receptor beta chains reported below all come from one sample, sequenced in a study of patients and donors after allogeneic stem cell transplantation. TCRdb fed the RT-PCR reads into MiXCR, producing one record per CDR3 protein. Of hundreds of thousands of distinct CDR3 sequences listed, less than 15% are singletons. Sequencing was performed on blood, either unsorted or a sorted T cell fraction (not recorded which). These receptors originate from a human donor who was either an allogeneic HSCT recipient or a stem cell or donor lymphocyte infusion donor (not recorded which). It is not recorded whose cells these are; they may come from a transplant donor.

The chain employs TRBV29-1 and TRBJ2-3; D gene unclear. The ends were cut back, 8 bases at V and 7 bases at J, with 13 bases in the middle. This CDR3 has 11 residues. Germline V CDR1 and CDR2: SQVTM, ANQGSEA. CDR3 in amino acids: CSQNLGNTQYF. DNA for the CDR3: TGCAGCCAGAATCTGGGGAATACGCAGTATTTT.

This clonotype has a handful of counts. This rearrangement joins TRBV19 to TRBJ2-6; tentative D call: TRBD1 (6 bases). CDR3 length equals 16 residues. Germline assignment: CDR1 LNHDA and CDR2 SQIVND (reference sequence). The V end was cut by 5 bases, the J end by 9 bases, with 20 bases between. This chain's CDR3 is CASSPRQARPRNVLTF. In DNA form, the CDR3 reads TGTGCCAGTAGTCCGAGACAGGCACGTCCTCGCAACGTCCTGACTTTC. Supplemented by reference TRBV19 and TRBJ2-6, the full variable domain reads DGGITQSPKYLFRKEGQNVTLSCEQNLNHDAMYWYRQDPGQGLRLIYYSQIVNDFQKGDIAEGYSVSREKKESFPLTVTSAQKNPTAFYLCASSPRQARPRNVLTFGAGSRLTVL.

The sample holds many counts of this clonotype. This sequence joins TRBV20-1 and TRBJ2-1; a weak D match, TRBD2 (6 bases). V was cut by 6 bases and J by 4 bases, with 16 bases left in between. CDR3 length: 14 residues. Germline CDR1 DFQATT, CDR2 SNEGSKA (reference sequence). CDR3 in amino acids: CSAEGGDLYNEQFF. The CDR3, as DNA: TGCAGTGCAGAGGGCGGGGATTTATACAATGAGCAGTTCTTC.

The CDR3 nucleotides are TGTGCCAGCAGCTTGGGGACTAGCGGGAGGGCCTTTGTCAATGAGCAGTTCTTC. Its protein is CASSLGTSGRAFVNEQFF. The chain uses TRBV11-2 and TRBJ2-1; 16 positions agree with TRBD2. The CDR3 is 18 residues long. The V gene's germline CDR1 is SGHAT and CDR2 FQNNGV. The V and J ends lost 3 bases and 6 bases, in that order; junction bases with no gene match: 8. The full variable domain, with the rest looked up from reference TRBV11-2 and TRBJ2-1, is EAGVAQSPRYKIIEKRQSVAFWCNPISGHATLYWYQQILGQGPKLLIQFQNNGVVDDSQLPKDRFSAERLKGVDSTLKIQPAKLEDSAVYLCASSLGTSGRAFVNEQFFGPGTRLTVL.

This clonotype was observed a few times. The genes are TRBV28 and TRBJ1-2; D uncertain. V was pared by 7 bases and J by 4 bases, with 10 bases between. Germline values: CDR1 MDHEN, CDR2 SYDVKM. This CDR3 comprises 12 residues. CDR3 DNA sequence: TGTGCCAGCATTTCTTTGGGCTATGGCTACACCTTC. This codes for CASISLGYGYTF.

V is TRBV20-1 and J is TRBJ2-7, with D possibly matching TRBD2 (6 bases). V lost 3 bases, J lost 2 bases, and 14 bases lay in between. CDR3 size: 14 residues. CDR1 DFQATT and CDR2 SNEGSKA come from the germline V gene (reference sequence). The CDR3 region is CSASFGSWTYEQYF. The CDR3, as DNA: TGCAGTGCTAGCTTCGGGAGTTGGACCTACGAGCAGTACTTC.

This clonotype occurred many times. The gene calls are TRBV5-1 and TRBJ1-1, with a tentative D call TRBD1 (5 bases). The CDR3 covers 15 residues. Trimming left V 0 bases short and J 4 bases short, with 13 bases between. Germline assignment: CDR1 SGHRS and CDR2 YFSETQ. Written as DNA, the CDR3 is TGCGCCAGCAGCTTGGTGGCAGGGATGACCACTGAAGCTTTCTTT. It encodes CASSLVAGMTTEAFF.

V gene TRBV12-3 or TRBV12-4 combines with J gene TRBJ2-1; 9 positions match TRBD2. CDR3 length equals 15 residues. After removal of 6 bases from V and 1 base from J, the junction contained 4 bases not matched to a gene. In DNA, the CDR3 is TGTGCCAGCAGAATTAGCGGGAGATCCTACAATGAGCAGTTCTTC. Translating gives CASRISGRSYNEQFF.

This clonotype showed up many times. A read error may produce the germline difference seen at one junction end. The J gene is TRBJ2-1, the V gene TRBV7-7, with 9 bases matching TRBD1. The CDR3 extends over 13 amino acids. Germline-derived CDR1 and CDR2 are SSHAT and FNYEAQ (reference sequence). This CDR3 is CASSRDRDREQFF. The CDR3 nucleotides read TGTGCTAGCAGCCGGGACAGGGACCGGGAGCAGTTCTTC. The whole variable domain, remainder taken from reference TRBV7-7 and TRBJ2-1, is GAGVSQSPRYKVTKRGQDVTLRCDPISSHATLYWYQQALGQGPEFLTYFNYEAQPDKSGLPSDRFSAERPEGSISTLTIQRTEQRDSAMYRCASSRDRDREQFFGPGTRLTVL.

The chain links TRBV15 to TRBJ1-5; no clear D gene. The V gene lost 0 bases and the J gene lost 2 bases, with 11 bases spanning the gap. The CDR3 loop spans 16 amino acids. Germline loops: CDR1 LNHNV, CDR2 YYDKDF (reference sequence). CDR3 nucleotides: TGTGCCACCAGCAGAGATCTGAGGTCAGGCAATCAGCCCCAGCATTTT. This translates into CATSRDLRSGNQPQHF. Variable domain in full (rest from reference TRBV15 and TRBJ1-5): DAMVIQNPRYQVTQFGKPVTLSCSQTLNHNVMYWYQQKSSQAPKLLFHYYDKDFNNEADTPDNFQSRRPNTSFCFLDIRSPGLGDTAMYLCATSRDLRSGNQPQHFGDGTRLSIL.

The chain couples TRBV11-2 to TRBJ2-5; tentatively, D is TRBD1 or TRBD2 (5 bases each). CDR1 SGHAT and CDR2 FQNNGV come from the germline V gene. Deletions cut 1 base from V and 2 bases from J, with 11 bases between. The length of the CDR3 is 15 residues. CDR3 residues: CASSLGGRPQETQYF. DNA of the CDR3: TGTGCCAGCAGCTTAGGGGGACGGCCGCAAGAGACCCAGTACTTC.

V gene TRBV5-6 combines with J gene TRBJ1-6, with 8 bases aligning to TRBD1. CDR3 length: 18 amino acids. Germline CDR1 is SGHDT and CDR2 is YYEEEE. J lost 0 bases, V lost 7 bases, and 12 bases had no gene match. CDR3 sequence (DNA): TGTGCCAGCCCGCTCTTCAGACAGGGGAGCTCCTATAATTCACCCCTCCACTTT. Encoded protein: CASPLFRQGSSYNSPLHF.

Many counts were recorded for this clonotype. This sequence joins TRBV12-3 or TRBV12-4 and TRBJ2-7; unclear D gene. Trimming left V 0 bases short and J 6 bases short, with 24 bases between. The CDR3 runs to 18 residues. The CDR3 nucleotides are TGTGCCAGCAGTTTAGCGCATTTCGCGGCAGTTCCCATTGGCGAGCAGTACTTC. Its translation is CASSLAHFAAVPIGEQYF.

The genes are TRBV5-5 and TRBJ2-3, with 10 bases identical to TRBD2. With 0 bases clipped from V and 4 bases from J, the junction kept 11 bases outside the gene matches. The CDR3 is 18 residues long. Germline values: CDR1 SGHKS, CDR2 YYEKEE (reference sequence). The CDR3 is CASSLEGRSSGGSDTQYF. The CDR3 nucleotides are TGTGCCAGCAGCTTGGAGGGGCGTTCTAGCGGGGGCTCAGATACGCAGTATTTT.

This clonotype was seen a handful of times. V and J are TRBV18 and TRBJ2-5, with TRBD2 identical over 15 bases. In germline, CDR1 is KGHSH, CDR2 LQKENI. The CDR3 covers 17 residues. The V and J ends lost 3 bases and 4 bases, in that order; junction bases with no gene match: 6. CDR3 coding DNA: TGTGCCAGCTCACCGGGGACTAGCGGGAGGACAGGAGAGACCCAGTACTTC. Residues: CASSPGTSGRTGETQYF.

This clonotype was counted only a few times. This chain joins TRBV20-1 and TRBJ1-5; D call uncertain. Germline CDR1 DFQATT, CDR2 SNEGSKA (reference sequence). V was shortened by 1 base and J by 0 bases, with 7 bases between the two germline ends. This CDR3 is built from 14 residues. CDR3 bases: TGCAGTGCTAGAGCGGCGCTTAGCAATCAGCCCCAGCATTTT. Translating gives CSARAALSNQPQHF.

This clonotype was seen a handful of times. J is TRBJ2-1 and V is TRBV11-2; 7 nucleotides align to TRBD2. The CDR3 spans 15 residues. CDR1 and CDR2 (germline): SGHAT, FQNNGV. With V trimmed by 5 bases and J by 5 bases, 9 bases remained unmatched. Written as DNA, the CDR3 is TGTGCCAGCAGCCGGGCAGGGAGGGCCCACAATGAGCAGTTCTTC. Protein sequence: CASSRAGRAHNEQFF.

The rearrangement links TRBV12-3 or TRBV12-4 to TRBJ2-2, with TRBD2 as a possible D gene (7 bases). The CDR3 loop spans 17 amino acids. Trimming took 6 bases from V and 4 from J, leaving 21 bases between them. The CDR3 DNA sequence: TGTGCCAGCAGCTCTGGGGGGGGCCGGGGCCTCACCGGGGAGCTGTTTTTT. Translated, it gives CASSSGGGRGLTGELFF.

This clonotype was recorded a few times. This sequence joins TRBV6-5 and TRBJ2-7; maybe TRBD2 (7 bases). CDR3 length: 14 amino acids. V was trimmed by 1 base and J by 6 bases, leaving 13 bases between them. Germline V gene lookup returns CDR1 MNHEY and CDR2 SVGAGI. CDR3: CASSYLGGPSEQYF. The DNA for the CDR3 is TGTGCCAGCAGTTACTTGGGGGGGCCTAGCGAGCAGTACTTC.

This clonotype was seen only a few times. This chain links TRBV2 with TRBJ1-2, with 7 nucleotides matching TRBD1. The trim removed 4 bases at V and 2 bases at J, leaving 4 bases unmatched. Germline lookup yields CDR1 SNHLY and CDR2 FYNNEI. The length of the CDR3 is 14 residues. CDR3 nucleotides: TGTGCCAGCAGTGTATCAGGGGGGAACTATGGCTACACCTTC. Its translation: CASSVSGGNYGYTF.